These 7 T cell receptor beta chains came from one sample sequenced in a study of blood T cell repertoires in COVID-19. Here immunoSEQ multiplex PCR was the method, and the copy in TCRdb shows in-frame clones only, minus some. In the table there are hundreds of thousands of clones, almost 85% of which are singletons. Sequenced sample: peripheral blood. The receptors were sampled from a man aged 45 to 65 with active or convalescent COVID-19.

V gene TRBV7-9 combines with J gene TRBJ1-2, with 11 nucleotides matching TRBD1. Per the germline V gene, CDR1 is SEHNR and CDR2 is FQNEAQ (reference sequence). Trimming took 4 bases from V and 4 from J; bases not matched to a gene: 8. CDR3 length: 16 residues. CDR3 protein: CASSYGQGALIYGYTF. In nucleotides, the CDR3 is TGTGCCAGCAGCTACGGACAGGGGGCGCTAATCTATGGCTACACCTTC.

The chain has TRBV6-6 and TRBJ2-1; TRBD1 agrees at 12 bases. Germline CDR1 is MNHNY and CDR2 is SVGAGI (reference sequence). The ends lost 10 bases at V and 2 bases at J; junction bases unmatched: 6. CDR3 length: 15 amino acids. CDR3 in amino acids: CATRGTGGPYNEQFF. CDR3 in DNA: TGTGCCACCAGGGGGACAGGGGGCCCCTACAATGAGCAGTTCTTC.

The chain couples TRBV7-9 to TRBJ1-5; no definite D call. CDR1 and CDR2 from the germline V gene are SEHNR and FQNEAQ (reference sequence). The V and J ends lost 5 bases and 9 bases respectively, with 11 bases between them. The CDR3 has 12 amino acids. CDR3 bases: TGTGCCAGCAGCGGAGGTATCGGGCCCCAGCATTTT. It translates to CASSGGIGPQHF.

The rearrangement links TRBV18 to TRBJ1-4, with D uncertain. The germline CDR1 and CDR2 sequences are KGHSH and LQKENI. Trimming left V 4 bases short and J 5 bases short, with 8 bases between. This CDR3 has 13 residues. The CDR3 region has the DNA TGTGCCAGCTCACTGAACGGGAATGAAAAACTGTTTTTT. It translates to CASSLNGNEKLFF.

The chain has TRBV2 and TRBJ1-5, with D unclear. V gave up 6 bases and J gave up 6 bases, with 12 bases separating them. The CDR3 runs 13 residues. The germline V gene encodes CDR1 SNHLY and CDR2 FYNNEI. The CDR3 loop is CASSGYLGQPQHF. CDR3 in DNA: TGTGCCAGCAGCGGGTACCTCGGTCAGCCCCAGCATTTT.

J is TRBJ1-5 and V is TRBV5-7; D unresolved. TRBV5-7 is annotated as an ORF whose role is uncertain. CDR3 size: 17 residues. The V end was cut by 1 base, the J end by 1 base, with 15 bases between. CDR3 residues: CASSLKTALGSNQPQHF. The CDR3 bases are TGTGCCAGCAGCTTGAAAACAGCTTTAGGAAGCAATCAGCCCCAGCATTTT.

The chain carries TRBV25-1 and TRBJ1-4; D is unresolved. This CDR3 spans 13 amino acids. From germline, CDR1 is MGHDK and CDR2 SYGVNS. V lost 4 bases, J lost 2 bases, and 5 bases lay in between. Here the CDR3 reads CASSGQTNEKLFF. DNA of the CDR3: TGTGCCAGCAGTGGGCAGACTAATGAAAAACTGTTTTTT.